Reported below is one TCR beta chain. The PCR employed 60 Vbeta primers together with 13 Jbeta primers. Repertoires were generated with immunoSEQ multiplex PCR, while TCRdb's copy carries only in-frame clones and drops some. This sample has about 130,000 clones; 75% occur once, and the top ten carry 6.5% to 9%. The data were taken from a study of cytomegalovirus exposure and HLA in healthy donors. The CDR3 is made up of 12 amino acids. Trimming took off 0 bases at V and 6 bases at J, with 5 bases between the two ends. Germline CDR1 LNHNV, CDR2 YYDKDF (reference sequence). The chain couples TRBV15 to TRBJ1-2; D ambiguous. Sequencing used PBMCs. The sequence came from a young man in good health and CMV-seronegative. CDR3 bases: TGTGCCACCAGCAGAGAGCCAGATGGCTACACCTTC. Protein: CATSREPDGYTF. Supplemented by reference TRBV15 and TRBJ1-2, the full variable domain reads DAMVIQNPRYQVTQFGKPVTLSCSQTLNHNVMYWYQQKSSQAPKLLFHYYDKDFNNEADTPDNFQSRRPNTSFCFLDIRSPGLGDTAMYLCATSREPDGYTFGSGTRLTVV.